The 12 T cell receptor beta chains reported below all come from one sample, sequenced in a study of blood T cell repertoires in COVID-19. Using immunoSEQ multiplex PCR, the repertoire was profiled, and TCRdb retains in-frame clones only, with some absent. Of some 270,000 clones in the sample, over 85% are singletons; the top ten hold less than 2%. The sample taken for sequencing was PBMCs or T cells enriched from blood (not recorded which). The receptor source for this set is a woman aged 60-75 years who had recovered from COVID-19.

The J gene is TRBJ2-3, the V gene TRBV28; a weak D match, TRBD2 (5 bases). Germline loops: CDR1 MDHEN, CDR2 SYDVKM. V was clipped by 8 bases and J by 7 bases, with 16 bases between them. This CDR3 is built from 13 residues. The CDR3 sequence: CASEGVLSNTQYF. CDR3 bases: TGTGCCAGCGAGGGTGTTCTTTCGAATACGCAGTATTTT.

The CDR3 loop reads CASSQASGPPYEKLFF. For the CDR3, the DNA is TGTGCCAGCAGCCAAGCCTCAGGGCCCCCTTATGAAAAACTGTTTTTT. The rearrangement links TRBV14 to TRBJ1-4; a possible D gene is TRBD1 (5 bases). The CDR3 totals 16 residues. The germline V gene has CDR1 SGHDN and CDR2 FVKESK. The V gene lost 1 base and the J gene lost 6 bases, with 15 bases spanning the gap.

V is TRBV19 and J is TRBJ1-6, with D unclear. Trimming removed 7 bases at V and 0 bases at J, with 13 bases between. Germline V gene sequence: CDR1 LNHDA, CDR2 SQIVND (reference sequence). The CDR3 length is 16 residues. The CDR3 region has the DNA TGTGCCAGTACGAGGGTCCCAAGCTCCTATAATTCACCCCTCCACTTT. Protein: CASTRVPSSYNSPLHF.

V usage is TRBV12-3 or TRBV12-4 and J usage is TRBJ1-1; 7 bases align to TRBD1. The CDR3 totals 13 residues. V lost 6 bases to trimming and J lost 5 bases; unmatched junction nucleotides: 6. DNA for the CDR3: TGTGCCAGCAGCTTGACAGGGCTGACTGAAGCTTTCTTT. Amino acid sequence: CASSLTGLTEAFF.

This clone came up once. This chain links TRBV7-8 with TRBJ2-7; D might be TRBD2 (5 bases). Trimming left V 7 bases short and J 2 bases short, with 15 bases between. Germline CDR1 reads SGHVS; CDR2 reads FQNEAQ. The CDR3 is made up of 14 amino acids. The CDR3 spells CASTPRSGTYEQYF. In DNA, the CDR3 is TGTGCCAGCACCCCCCGGAGCGGCACCTACGAGCAGTACTTC.

This chain links TRBV5-6 with TRBJ2-4; the match to TRBD2 covers 10 bases. Looked up from germline, CDR1 is SGHDT and CDR2 is YYEEEE. This CDR3 comprises 14 residues. The V and J ends lost 7 bases and 6 bases, in that order; junction bases with no gene match: 7. The CDR3 DNA is TGTGCCAGCTCGGCGGCTAGCGGGGGAAACATTCAGTACTTC. It translates to CASSAASGGNIQYF. Full variable domain (missing parts from reference TRBV5-6 and TRBJ2-4): DAGVTQSPTHLIKTRGQQVTLRCSPKSGHDTVSWYQQALGQGPQFIFQYYEEEERQRGNFPDRFSGHQFPNYSSELNVNALLLGDSALYLCASSAASGGNIQYFGAGTRLSVL.

The chain joins TRBV2 to TRBJ2-7; D remains unclear. The CDR3 sequence is 13 residues long. V was clipped by 8 bases and J by 0 bases, with 11 bases between them. Per the germline V gene, CDR1 is SNHLY and CDR2 is FYNNEI. The CDR3 DNA sequence: TGTGCCAGCTTACCCCCGAGCTCCTACGAGCAGTACTTC. Its translation: CASLPPSSYEQYF.

V and J are TRBV7-3 and TRBJ2-3, with TRBD2 matching 8 bases. Looked up from germline, CDR1 is SGHTA and CDR2 is FQGTGA. With 4 bases clipped from V and 3 bases from J, the junction kept 9 bases outside the gene matches. The CDR3 length is 16 residues. This CDR3 is CASSSPDGRGTDTQYF. CDR3 coding DNA: TGTGCCAGCAGCTCTCCGGACGGGAGGGGAACAGATACGCAGTATTTT.

This rearrangement joins TRBV5-4 to TRBJ2-3; TRBD2 might be the D (5 bases). This CDR3 comprises 18 residues. Germline V gene lookup returns CDR1 SGHNT and CDR2 YYREEE (reference sequence). Trimming took 1 base from V and 0 from J, leaving 18 bases between them. CDR3 in DNA: TGTGCCAGCAGCTTGCGACGGCCAGGAGGCGGGAGCACAGATACGCAGTATTTT. Its translation is CASSLRRPGGGSTDTQYF.

The chain has TRBV28 and TRBJ2-5, with D perhaps matching TRBD2 (6 bases). CDR1 is MDHEN, CDR2 SYDVKM, per germline. CDR3 length: 15 amino acids. Trimming removed 6 bases at V and 4 bases at J, with 18 bases between. CDR3 in DNA: TGTGCCAGCAGGCCCCCGGGGGTATTGGGAGAGACCCAGTACTTC. Its protein is CASRPPGVLGETQYF. The full variable domain, completed using reference TRBV28 and TRBJ2-5, is DVKVTQSSRYLVKRTGEKVFLECVQDMDHENMFWYRQDPGLGLRLIYFSYDVKMKEKGDIPEGYSVSREKKERFSLILESASTNQTSMYLCASRPPGVLGETQYFGPGTRLLVL.

The chain links TRBV18 to TRBJ1-3; perhaps TRBD1 as D (6 bases). Germline lookup yields CDR1 KGHSH and CDR2 LQKENI. CDR3 length equals 14 residues. V was cut by 6 bases and J by 3 bases, with 12 bases left in between. The CDR3 loop reads CASSAGQRGNTIYF. CDR3 DNA sequence: TGTGCCAGCTCCGCCGGACAGCGTGGAAACACCATATATTTT. Combining the CDR3 with reference TRBV18 and TRBJ1-3 gives the whole variable domain NAGVMQNPRHLVRRRGQEARLRCSPMKGHSHVYWYRQLPEEGLKFMVYLQKENIIDESGMPKERFSAEFPKEGPSILRIQQVVRGDSAAYFCASSAGQRGNTIYFGEGSWLTVV.

In DNA form, the CDR3 reads TGTGCCAGCAGCCAAGTAGCGGGGGGGGACAATGAGCAGTTCTTC. This sequence encodes CASSQVAGGDNEQFF. V is TRBV3-1 (or the pseudogene TRBV3-2) and J is TRBJ2-1; 11 nucleotides agree with TRBD2. V shed 1 base and J 5 bases; nucleotides not matched to a gene: 1. This CDR3 is 15 amino acids long. The V gene's germline CDR1 is LGHDT and CDR2 YNNKEL (reference sequence).